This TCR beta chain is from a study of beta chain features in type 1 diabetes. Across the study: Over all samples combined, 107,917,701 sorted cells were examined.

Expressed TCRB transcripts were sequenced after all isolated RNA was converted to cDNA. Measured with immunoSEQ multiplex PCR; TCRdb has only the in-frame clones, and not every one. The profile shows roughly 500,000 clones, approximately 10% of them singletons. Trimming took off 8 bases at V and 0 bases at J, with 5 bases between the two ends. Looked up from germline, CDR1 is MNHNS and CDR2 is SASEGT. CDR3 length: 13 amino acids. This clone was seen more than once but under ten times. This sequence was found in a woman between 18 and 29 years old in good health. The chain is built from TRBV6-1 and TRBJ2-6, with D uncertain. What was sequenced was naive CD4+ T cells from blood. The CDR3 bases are TGTGCCAGCGCGGCCTCTGGGGCCAACGTCCTGACTTTC. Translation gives CASAASGANVLTF.